The next 20 T cell receptor beta chains were all read from a single sample in a study of beta chain features in type 1 diabetes. Since all of the isolated RNA was reverse transcribed, expressed TCRB transcripts were what got sequenced. TCRdb's copy holds only in-frame clones and misses some; the assay was immunoSEQ multiplex PCR. The data hold under 250,000 clones, with roughly 14% observed a single time. Sequences were obtained from naive CD4+ T cells from blood. All receptors derive from a woman aged 40 to 49 in good health.

V gene TRBV7-2 combines with J gene TRBJ2-3; perhaps TRBD1 as D (5 bases). Germline CDR1 and CDR2: SGHTA and FQGNSA. The CDR3 has 16 residues. Deletions cut 2 bases from V and 0 bases from J, with 12 bases between. The CDR3 DNA is TGTGCCAGCAGCTTACCAGGGTACCCTAGCACAGATACGCAGTATTTT. Translated: CASSLPGYPSTDTQYF.

V usage is TRBV18 and J usage is TRBJ1-2; TRBD1 matches 8 bases. The CDR3 is 13 residues long. Germline trimming cut 8 bases from V and 6 bases from J; bases unmatched to any gene: 8. Germline CDR1 is KGHSH and CDR2 is LQKENI. The CDR3 nucleotides are TGTGCCAGCGGGCGTGACAGGGGTGATGGCTACACCTTC. It specifies CASGRDRGDGYTF.

V and J are TRBV19 and TRBJ1-5; no firm D call. This CDR3 has 14 residues. V was trimmed by 7 bases and J by 0 bases, leaving 10 bases between them. CDR1 is LNHDA, CDR2 SQIVND, per germline (reference sequence). CDR3 DNA: TGTGCCAGTATCGGGAGGTATAGCAATCAGCCCCAGCATTTT. Protein product: CASIGRYSNQPQHF.

This clone was seen more than once but under ten times. V gene TRBV18 combines with J gene TRBJ1-1; maybe TRBD1 (6 bases). V gave up 10 bases and J gave up 1 base, with 10 bases separating them. This CDR3 has 12 residues. Germline V gene lookup returns CDR1 KGHSH and CDR2 LQKENI. This CDR3 is CATRQENTEAFF. DNA of the CDR3: TGTGCCACCCGACAGGAGAACACTGAAGCTTTCTTT.

The V gene is TRBV4-3, the J gene TRBJ2-5, with TRBD2 as a possible D gene (7 bases). V was pared by 4 bases and J by 4 bases, with 22 bases between. Germline V lookup: CDR1 LGHNA, CDR2 YSLEER. The length of the CDR3 is 17 residues. The CDR3 DNA sequence: TGCGCCAGCAGCCCCCGTTGGGGGGGGCCGGGAGGAGAGACCCAGTACTTC. This codes for CASSPRWGGPGGETQYF.

This clone has just a few counts. The chain employs TRBV19 and TRBJ1-2; 7 bases line up with TRBD1. The trim removed 4 bases at V and 4 bases at J, leaving 6 bases unmatched. The CDR3 has 14 residues. Germline V gene data show CDR1 as LNHDA and CDR2 as SQIVND (reference sequence). CDR3 nucleotide sequence: TGTGCCAGTAGTAAAGCGCAGGGGGTCTATGGCTACACCTTC. Its translation: CASSKAQGVYGYTF.

This clone was counted only a few times. The CDR3 reads CASSNESTDTQYF. The CDR3 DNA reads TGTGCCAGCAGTAACGAGAGCACAGATACGCAGTATTTT. The chain combines TRBV2 with TRBJ2-3, with D unresolved. The CDR3 is 13 amino acids. From germline, CDR1 is SNHLY and CDR2 FYNNEI. The V end was cut by 5 bases, the J end by 0 bases, with 6 bases between.

This clone was counted between two and nine times. The chain employs TRBV5-1 and TRBJ1-6; 12 bases match TRBD1. This CDR3 is built from 16 residues. Trimming cost V 0 bases and J 9 bases; bases outside gene matches: 4. Germline values: CDR1 SGHRS, CDR2 YFSETQ. The CDR3 bases are TGCGCCAGCAGCTTGGACGGGACAGGGGGCCGTTCACCCCTCCACTTT. This encodes CASSLDGTGGRSPLHF.

The chain is built from TRBV5-4 and TRBJ1-2; D possibly corresponds to TRBD1 (6 bases). Trimming removed 7 bases from V and 8 bases from J, with 24 bases in between. Germline CDR1 SGHNT, CDR2 YYREEE (reference sequence). The CDR3 covers 15 residues. CDR3 residues: CASLSGGQTFGGYTF. CDR3 nucleotide sequence: TGTGCCAGCCTCTCGGGGGGCCAGACTTTCGGCGGCTACACCTTC. The variable domain in full, completed from reference TRBV5-4 and TRBJ1-2, reads ETGVTQSPTHLIKTRGQQVTLRCSSQSGHNTVSWYQQALGQGPQFIFQYYREEENGRGNFPPRFSGLQFPNYSSELNVNALELDDSALYLCASLSGGQTFGGYTFGSGTRLTVV.

V and J are TRBV6-5 and TRBJ1-3; 7 bases are a match to TRBD1. The V gene end was trimmed by 5 bases and the J gene end by 4 bases; junction bases not matched to a gene: 8. Germline V gene sequence: CDR1 MNHEY, CDR2 SVGAGI. CDR3 length equals 15 residues. The CDR3: CASSPDRARGNTIYF. CDR3 bases: TGTGCCAGCAGTCCCGACAGGGCGAGGGGAAACACCATATATTTT.

The V call is TRBV11-2, the J call TRBJ2-3; D unclear. Germline V gene sequence: CDR1 SGHAT, CDR2 FQNNGV. CDR3 size: 11 residues. The V gene lost 1 base and the J gene lost 6 bases, with 2 bases spanning the gap. CDR3 residues: CASSLADTQYF. CDR3 DNA: TGTGCCAGCAGCTTAGCTGATACGCAGTATTTT.

This clone was seen more than once but under ten times. The chain is built from TRBV18 and TRBJ1-1, with 8 nucleotides matching TRBD1. The CDR3 totals 14 residues. Trimming cost V 3 bases and J 6 bases; bases outside gene matches: 6. Per germline, CDR1 KGHSH and CDR2 LQKENI. CDR3 in amino acids: CASSPGTGRSEAFF. The DNA for the CDR3 is TGTGCCAGCTCACCGGGGACAGGAAGGTCTGAAGCTTTCTTT.

The CDR3 loop is CASSLGEQGFYNEQFF. For the CDR3, the DNA is TGTGCCAGCAGTCTGGGTGAACAGGGTTTCTACAATGAGCAGTTCTTC. This chain joins TRBV27 and TRBJ2-1; maybe TRBD1 (6 bases). The germline CDR1 and CDR2 sequences are MNHEY and SMNVEV (reference sequence). The CDR3 covers 16 residues. Trimming took 5 bases from V and 3 from J, leaving 17 bases between them.

Only a few counts were recorded for this clone. The gene calls are TRBV6-5 and TRBJ2-1; a weak D match, TRBD2 (6 bases). The germline CDR1 and CDR2 sequences are MNHEY and SVGAGI. The CDR3 length is 12 residues. Trimming cost V 2 bases and J 10 bases, with 9 bases left between them. As DNA, the CDR3 is TGTGCCAGCAGTTACCTCGGGGGAGAGCAGTTCTTC. The encoded protein is CASSYLGGEQFF.

In this sample, this clone turned up a few times. The rearrangement links TRBV5-4 to TRBJ2-2, with a weak D call TRBD1 (6 bases). The germline V gene encodes CDR1 SGHNT and CDR2 YYREEE (reference sequence). The V end was cut by 8 bases, the J end by 0 bases, with 8 bases between. This CDR3 is 13 amino acids long. CDR3 residues: CASRQANTGELFF. CDR3 coding DNA: TGTGCCAGTCGACAGGCGAACACCGGGGAGCTGTTTTTT.

This chain uses TRBV27 with TRBJ2-4; 7 bases fit TRBD1. The length of the CDR3 is 18 residues. Germline V lookup: CDR1 MNHEY, CDR2 SMNVEV (reference sequence). V shed 5 bases, J shed 7 bases, and the junction held 20 bases outside the gene matches. The CDR3 protein is CASSLGRGGAWARNIQYF. In DNA, the CDR3 is TGTGCCAGCAGTCTCGGGCGAGGGGGCGCTTGGGCAAGGAACATTCAGTACTTC.

This clone was seen a few times. The CDR3 DNA is TGTGCCAGCAGAGCCGGGACTTCGACCGGGGAGCTGTTTTTT. Protein: CASRAGTSTGELFF. The V gene is TRBV7-2, the J gene TRBJ2-2; tentatively, D is TRBD2 (6 bases). Per the germline V gene, CDR1 is SGHTA and CDR2 is FQGNSA. The CDR3 extends over 14 amino acids. V lost 6 bases and J lost 5, with 13 bases in between.

The rearrangement uses TRBV9 and TRBJ2-1; 7 bases fit TRBD2. CDR1 and CDR2 from the germline V gene are SGDLS and YYNGEE. The CDR3 consists of 15 residues. The V segment lost 4 bases and the J segment 2 bases; nucleotides outside the gene matches: 6. The CDR3 region has the DNA TGTGCCAGCAGCCCCGCCGGGGGGACCTACAATGAGCAGTTCTTC. Translating it yields CASSPAGGTYNEQFF. The entire variable domain, with the rest obtained from reference TRBV9 and TRBJ2-1, is as follows: DSGVTQTPKHLITATGQRVTLRCSPRSGDLSVYWYQQSLDQGLQFLIQYYNGEERAKGNILERFSAQQFPDLHSELNLSSLELGDSALYFCASSPAGGTYNEQFFGPGTRLTVL.

The gene calls are TRBV12-5 and TRBJ2-1, with a possible D match to TRBD1 (5 bases). V lost 4 bases, J lost 0 bases, and 16 bases lay in between. The germline V gene encodes CDR1 LGHNT and CDR2 FRNRAP. The CDR3 has 17 residues. CDR3 nucleotides: TGTGCTAGTGGTTCCCCCCGGCGACAGAGCTCCTACAATGAGCAGTTCTTC. Protein: CASGSPRRQSSYNEQFF.

This chain joins TRBV7-9 and TRBJ2-7; TRBD1 agrees at 10 bases. Germline CDR1 reads SEHNR; CDR2 reads FQNEAQ (reference sequence). The CDR3 loop spans 16 amino acids. V dropped 4 bases and J dropped 2; count of bases not matched to a gene: 8. In nucleotides, the CDR3 is TGTGCCAGCAGCTACGACCCGGGACAGGGGACCTACGAGCAGTACTTC. Amino acid sequence: CASSYDPGQGTYEQYF.